The rows below give T cell receptor beta chains drawn from one sample of a study of STAT5B mutations in CD4+ large granular lymphocyte leukemia. Assay used: immunoSEQ multiplex PCR; TCRdb lists only in-frame clones, some missing. The data hold tens of thousands of clones, with roughly four fifths observed a single time. The material sequenced was CD4+ T cells from blood buffy coats. These receptors came from a human donor in good health. Both conserved end residues are trimmed from each CDR3. A D gene is named only where the DNA matches it firmly.

D gene,V gene,CDR3 protein
TRBD1,TRBV6-5,ASSPSGTGGFGYT
TRBD1,TRBV5-1,ASSLDGDRGREQY
.,TRBV6-6,ASTLFRGQPQH
.,TRBV2,ASIPANTGELF
TRBD1,TRBV13,ASSSSASGGVGGYT
.,TRBV5-6,ASSLAARGAGGYT
.,TRBV6-5,ASSGAPNQPQH
TRBD2,TRBV27,ASSLSNRGRPGTNEQF
TRBD1,TRBV7-3,ASSWGQGSSELF
TRBD2,TRBV5-1,ASSLVTSGNTGELF
.,TRBV19,ASSDSKAKNIQY
TRBD1,TRBV19,ASRGQGPPETQY
TRBD2,TRBV5-1,ASSPAGLAGGQRGEQF
TRBD1,TRBV15,ATSTGTGLSYEQY
.,TRBV11-3,ASSLGGAGETQY
.,TRBV19,ASEPGHFTDTQY